A single sample is the source of the 16 T cell receptor beta chains below, sequenced in a study of blood T cell repertoires in COVID-19. Data came from immunoSEQ multiplex PCR; TCRdb stores just in-frame clones and leaves some out. Seen here are roughly 180,000 clones, under 85% observed once, and the top ten hold approximately 1.2%. Sequenced sample: peripheral blood. These receptor sequences come from a man aged 60 to 75 who had recovered from COVID-19.

A remark on this clone: At one of its ends the junction is not consistent with the germline gene, which may arise from a read error. V is TRBV11-2 and J is TRBJ2-2, with a possible D match to TRBD2 (7 bases). The CDR3 sequence is 12 residues long. Germline V gives CDR1 SGHAT, CDR2 FQNNGV. The CDR3 nucleotides read TGTGCCAGCAACCAGGGGAGCGGGGAGCCGTTTTTT. Translation: CASNQGSGEPFF.

The chain recombines TRBV11-2 with TRBJ2-7; D is uncertain. Germline loops: CDR1 SGHAT, CDR2 FQNNGV. This CDR3 has 12 amino acids. V shed 4 bases and J shed 5 bases, with 9 bases lying between them. The CDR3 DNA is TGTGCCAGCAGCTCCTTAAAAAACGAGCAGTACTTC. It encodes CASSSLKNEQYF.

DNA of the CDR3: TGTGCCAGCAGCCCTAGTATCAGTGGAGAAAACTACGAGCAGTACTTC. It codes for CASSPSISGENYEQYF. The chain has TRBV7-8 and TRBJ2-7; D uncertain. The V end was cut by 5 bases, the J end by 3 bases, with 20 bases between. Germline values: CDR1 SGHVS, CDR2 FQNEAQ. This CDR3 is built from 16 residues.

The rearrangement links TRBV5-1 to TRBJ2-3; TRBD2 matches at 8 bases. CDR3 length: 16 amino acids. Germline CDR1 SGHRS, CDR2 YFSETQ. The J segment lost 4 bases and the V segment lost 2 bases, leaving 9 bases of the junction unmatched. DNA of the CDR3: TGCGCCAGCAGCTTCACGGGGGGGCTGAGCCCAGATACGCAGTATTTT. Its translation: CASSFTGGLSPDTQYF.

The CDR3 spells CASSLGELTGELFF. Here the CDR3 DNA reads TGTGCCAGCAGCCTCGGGGAGCTCACCGGGGAGCTGTTTTTT. The gene calls are TRBV6-2 or TRBV6-3 and TRBJ2-2; D is perhaps TRBD2 (5 bases). The CDR3 covers 14 residues. V lost 6 bases to trimming and J lost 4 bases, with 12 bases between them. The germline V gene has CDR1 MNHEY and CDR2 SVGEGT.

This chain connects TRBV2 to TRBJ2-3; D is unclear. CDR1 and CDR2 (germline): SNHLY, FYNNEI. CDR3 length: 13 amino acids. V was cut by 9 bases and J by 2 bases, with 12 bases left in between. The CDR3 sequence: CARRRGNTDTQYF. DNA for the CDR3: TGTGCCAGGAGGCGTGGCAACACAGATACGCAGTATTTT.

The chain joins TRBV9 to TRBJ1-2; no definite D call. Germline lookup yields CDR1 SGDLS and CDR2 YYNGEE. The CDR3 runs to 12 residues. V dropped 9 bases and J dropped 4 bases, with 13 bases sitting between them. The CDR3 sequence is CATRGDLYGYTF. Written as DNA, the CDR3 is TGTGCCACCCGAGGAGATCTCTATGGCTACACCTTC.

This chain links TRBV3-1 (or the pseudogene TRBV3-2) with TRBJ2-5; 15 nucleotides align to TRBD2. The CDR3 runs to 15 residues. Per germline, CDR1 LGHDT and CDR2 YNNKEL (reference sequence). Trimming removed 3 bases from V and 5 bases from J; junction bases left unmatched: 1. CDR3 loop: CASSQGTSGGETQYF. In DNA, the CDR3 is TGTGCCAGCAGCCAGGGGACTAGCGGGGGGGAGACCCAGTACTTC.

V is TRBV19 and J is TRBJ1-2; TRBD1 agrees at 9 bases. With 6 bases clipped from V and 4 bases from J, the junction kept 3 bases outside the gene matches. The length of the CDR3 is 13 residues. Germline assignment: CDR1 LNHDA and CDR2 SQIVND (reference sequence). The CDR3 spells CASRRQGGYGYTF. Written as DNA, the CDR3 is TGTGCCAGTAGAAGACAGGGGGGCTATGGCTACACCTTC.

With regard to this clone: Other DNA sequences within the sample encode an identical CDR3. V usage is TRBV5-1 and J usage is TRBJ1-1, with TRBD1 matching 7 bases. The CDR3 covers 14 residues. Trimming at V came to 5 bases and at J to 1 base, leaving 5 bases not matched to a gene. Germline V gives CDR1 SGHRS, CDR2 YFSETQ. The CDR3 spells CASSSTGWNTEAFF. CDR3 DNA sequence: TGCGCCAGCAGTTCGACAGGGTGGAACACTGAAGCTTTCTTT.

This chain connects TRBV5-4 to TRBJ2-7; possibly TRBD2 for D (5 bases). The germline V gene encodes CDR1 SGHNT and CDR2 YYREEE (reference sequence). The CDR3 consists of 14 residues. V lost 0 bases, J lost 6 bases, and 13 bases lay in between. CDR3 nucleotides: TGTGCCAGCAGCTTGGCAACCATCCGGGGCGAGCAGTACTTC. As protein: CASSLATIRGEQYF.

This chain uses TRBV9 with TRBJ1-1, with D possibly being TRBD1 (5 bases). Germline loops: CDR1 SGDLS, CDR2 YYNGEE. CDR3 length equals 14 residues. V was trimmed by 4 bases and J by 5 bases, leaving 15 bases between them. The CDR3 nucleotides read TGTGCCAGCAGCCCTCTGTCAGGGTCTACTGAAGCTTTCTTT. Protein sequence: CASSPLSGSTEAFF.

This sequence joins TRBV19 and TRBJ2-2, with D hard to call. V dropped 7 bases and J dropped 5 bases, with 11 bases sitting between them. Per the germline V gene, CDR1 is LNHDA and CDR2 is SQIVND (reference sequence). CDR3 length: 13 residues. CDR3 coding DNA: TGTGCCAGTATCGGAGTGTATACCGGGGAGCTGTTTTTT. This translates into CASIGVYTGELFF.

This sequence joins TRBV6-5 and TRBJ2-1, with 8 bases aligning to TRBD2. CDR1 is MNHEY, CDR2 SVGAGI, per germline. Trimming at V came to 8 bases and at J to 0 bases, leaving 6 bases not matched to a gene. This CDR3 contains 15 residues. The CDR3 is CASLSGGASYNEQFF. DNA for the CDR3: TGTGCCAGCCTCTCCGGGGGGGCCTCCTACAATGAGCAGTTCTTC.

V gene TRBV5-1 combines with J gene TRBJ2-1; 9 bases align to TRBD1. The CDR3 length is 16 residues. Germline V gene sequence: CDR1 SGHRS, CDR2 YFSETQ. Losses at the gene ends were 0 bases for V and 5 bases for J; bases not matched to a gene: 6. The CDR3 is CASSLGGTGIDNEQFF. In DNA form, the CDR3 reads TGCGCCAGCAGCTTGGGAGGGACAGGGATTGACAATGAGCAGTTCTTC.

The rearrangement joins TRBV27 to TRBJ1-5; D gene uncertain. Germline V gives CDR1 MNHEY, CDR2 SMNVEV (reference sequence). The CDR3 has 17 residues. With 7 bases removed from V and 6 bases from J, the gap between germline ends came to 25 bases. The DNA of the CDR3 is TGTGCCAGCATTCATCGGCGGGATCAAGGAATGGCTCAGCCCCAGCATTTT. This sequence encodes CASIHRRDQGMAQPQHF.